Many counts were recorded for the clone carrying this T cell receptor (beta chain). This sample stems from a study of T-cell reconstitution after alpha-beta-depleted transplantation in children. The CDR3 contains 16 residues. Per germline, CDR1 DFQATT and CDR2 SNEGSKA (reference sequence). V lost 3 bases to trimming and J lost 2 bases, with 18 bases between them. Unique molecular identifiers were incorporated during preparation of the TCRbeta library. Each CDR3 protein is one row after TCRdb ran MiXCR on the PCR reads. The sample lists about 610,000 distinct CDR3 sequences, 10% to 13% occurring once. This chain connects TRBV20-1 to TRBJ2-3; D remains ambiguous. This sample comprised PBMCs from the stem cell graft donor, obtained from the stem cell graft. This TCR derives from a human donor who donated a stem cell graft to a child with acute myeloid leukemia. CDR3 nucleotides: TGCAGTGCTAGCGACATCGCAACGCGAGTCACAGATACGCAGTATTTT. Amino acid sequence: CSASDIATRVTDTQYF.